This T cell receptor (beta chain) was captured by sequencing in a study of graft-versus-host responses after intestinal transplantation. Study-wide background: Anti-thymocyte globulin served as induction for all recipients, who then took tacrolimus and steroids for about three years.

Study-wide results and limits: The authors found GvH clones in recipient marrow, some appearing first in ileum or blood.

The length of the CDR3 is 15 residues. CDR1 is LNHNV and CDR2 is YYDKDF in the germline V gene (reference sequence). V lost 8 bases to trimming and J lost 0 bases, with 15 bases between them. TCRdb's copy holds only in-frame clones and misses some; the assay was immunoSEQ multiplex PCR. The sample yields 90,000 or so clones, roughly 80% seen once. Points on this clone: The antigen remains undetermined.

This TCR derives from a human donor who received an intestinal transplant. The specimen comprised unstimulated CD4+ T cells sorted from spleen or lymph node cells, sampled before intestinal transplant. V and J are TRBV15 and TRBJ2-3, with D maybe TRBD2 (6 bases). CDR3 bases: TGTGCCACCGCCGTTGGAGGGACTAGCACAGATACGCAGTATTTT. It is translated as CATAVGGTSTDTQYF.